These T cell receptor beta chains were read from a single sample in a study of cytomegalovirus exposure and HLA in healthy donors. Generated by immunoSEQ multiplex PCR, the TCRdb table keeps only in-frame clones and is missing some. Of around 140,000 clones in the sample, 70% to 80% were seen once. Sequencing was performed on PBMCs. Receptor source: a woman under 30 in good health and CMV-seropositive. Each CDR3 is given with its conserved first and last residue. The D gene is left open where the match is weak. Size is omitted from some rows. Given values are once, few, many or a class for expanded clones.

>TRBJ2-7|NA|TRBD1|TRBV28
TGTGCCAGCAGTTTGTCCGACAGGGAGCTGTACGAGCAGTACTTC
CASSLSDRELYEQYF
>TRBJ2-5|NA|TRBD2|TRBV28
TGTGCCAGCAGTTTACTAGCGGGGGGCGAAGAGACCCAGTACTTC
CASSLLAGGEETQYF
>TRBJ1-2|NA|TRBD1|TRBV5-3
TGTGCCAGAAGCCATTACAGGGGCTGTGGCTACACCTTC
CARSHYRGCGYTF
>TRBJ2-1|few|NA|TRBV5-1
TGCGCCAGCAGCTTGCCCAGCGGCTCCTACAATGAGCAGTTCTTC
CASSLPSGSYNEQFF
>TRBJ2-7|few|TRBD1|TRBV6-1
TGTGCCAGCAGTCTACAGGGGTACGAGCAGTACTTC
CASSLQGYEQYF
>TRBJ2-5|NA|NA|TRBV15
TGTGCCACCAGCAGAGTTACGGTAGCCCAAGAGACCCAGTACTTC
CATSRVTVAQETQYF
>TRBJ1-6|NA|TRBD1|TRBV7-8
TGTGCCAGCAGCTTAGAAGGACAGGGGATTAATTCACCCCTCCACTTT
CASSLEGQGINSPLHF
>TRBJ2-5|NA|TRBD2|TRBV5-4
TGTGCCAGCAGCCGTAGCGGGCCCCCAGAGACCCAGTACTTC
CASSRSGPPETQYF
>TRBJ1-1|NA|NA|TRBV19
TGTGCCAGTAGTGTCGGGGCGCGGGGAAGGAACACTGAAGCTTTCTTT
CASSVGARGRNTEAFF
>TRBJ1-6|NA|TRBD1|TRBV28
TGTGCCAGCAGTCTATCCCGGCAGGGGGAGTCACCCCTCCACTTT
CASSLSRQGESPLHF
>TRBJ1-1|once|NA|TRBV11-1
TGTGCCAGCAGCCTTGGAGCCCTGAACACTGAAGCTTTCTTT
CASSLGALNTEAFF
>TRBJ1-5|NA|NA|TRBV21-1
TGTGCCAGCAGCCTGTTTAGCAATCAGCCCCAGCATTTT
CASSLFSNQPQHF
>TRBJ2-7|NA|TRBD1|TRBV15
TGTGCCACCCGGGACAGAGGCTACGAGCAGTACTTC
CATRDRGYEQYF
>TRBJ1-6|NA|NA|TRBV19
TGTGCCAGTAGTATAGCCGGCCCGGGACAAACCTCCTATAATTCACCCCTCCACTTT
CASSIAGPGQTSYNSPLHF
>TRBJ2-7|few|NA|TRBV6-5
TGTGCCAGCAGTTACGTCGGGACTGGAGTCTCCTACGAGCAGTACTTC
CASSYVGTGVSYEQYF
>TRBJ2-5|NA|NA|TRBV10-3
TGTGCCATCAGTGCCTCCTCAGAGACCCAGTACTTC
CAISASSETQYF
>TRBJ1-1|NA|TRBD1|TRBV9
TGTGCCAGCAGCCCACTGACAGGGGGCCACACTGAAGCTTTCTTT
CASSPLTGGHTEAFF
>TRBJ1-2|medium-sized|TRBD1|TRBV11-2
TGTGCCAGCAGCACCCGGACAGGGGACGGCTACACCTTC
CASSTRTGDGYTF
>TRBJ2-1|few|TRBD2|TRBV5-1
TGCGCCAGCAGCGCCCTCGGGGGGGTCGAAGTATTGGATGAGCAGTTCTTC
CASSALGGVEVLDEQFF
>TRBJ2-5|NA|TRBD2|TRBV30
TGTGCCTGGAGTTTCGGACTAGCGGGGACTCAAGAGACCCAGTACTTC
CAWSFGLAGTQETQYF
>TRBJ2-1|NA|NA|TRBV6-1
TGTGCCAGCAGTGAAACAGATACAGGGAGTTCCTACAATGAGCAGTTCTTC
CASSETDTGSSYNEQFF
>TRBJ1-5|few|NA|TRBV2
TGTGCCAGCAGACAGTTTAGCAATCAGCCCCAGCATTTT
CASRQFSNQPQHF
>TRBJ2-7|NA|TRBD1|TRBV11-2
TGTGCCAGCAGCCCCGGGACAGACTACGAGCAGTACTTC
CASSPGTDYEQYF
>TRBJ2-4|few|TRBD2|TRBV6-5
TGTGCCAGCAGTTTTGGCGGGGGAGCCAAAAACATTCAGTACTTC
CASSFGGGAKNIQYF
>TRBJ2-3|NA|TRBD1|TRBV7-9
TGTGCCAGCACCAAAAGCAGGGACAGGGGTAGAGATACGCAGTATTTT
CASTKSRDRGRDTQYF
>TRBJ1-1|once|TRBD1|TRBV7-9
TGTGCCAGCAGCCCAGGACAGGGGAAAGAAACTGAAGCTTTCTTT
CASSPGQGKETEAFF
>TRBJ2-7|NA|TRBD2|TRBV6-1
TGTGCCAGCGCGGGGGGGAGCTCCTACGAGCAGTACTTC
CASAGGSSYEQYF
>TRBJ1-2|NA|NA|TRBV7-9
TGTGCCAGCAGCTTAGTCAGGGTTGCTGGCTACACCTTC
CASSLVRVAGYTF
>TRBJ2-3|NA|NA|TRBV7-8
TGTGCCAGCAGCTTACCGCCCCGTAGCTCAATCGGGGTCCCAGATACGCAGTATTTT
CASSLPPRSSIGVPDTQYF
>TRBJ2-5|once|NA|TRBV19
TGTGCCAGTAGTATCGGAGTTGGGCAAGAGACCCAGTACTTC
CASSIGVGQETQYF
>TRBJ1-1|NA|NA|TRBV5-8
TGTGCCAGCAGCTTGGGATATCAGGACACTGAAGCTTTCTTT
CASSLGYQDTEAFF
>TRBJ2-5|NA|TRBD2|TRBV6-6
TGTGCCAGCAGTTACCCTAGCGGGGGGGGTCAAGAGACCCAGTACTTC
CASSYPSGGGQETQYF
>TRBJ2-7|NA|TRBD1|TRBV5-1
TGCGCCAGCAGCTTGTCGGGGACAGGCACCTACGAGCAGTACTTC
CASSLSGTGTYEQYF
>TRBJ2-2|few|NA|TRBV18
TGTGCCAGCTCACCACTTGCAGGGCCAACAACGAACACCGGGGAGCTGTTTTTT
CASSPLAGPTTNTGELFF
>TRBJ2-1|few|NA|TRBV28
TGTGCCAGCAGTCCACCCGTCGCGGGACAGAGAACCAATGAGCAGTTCTTC
CASSPPVAGQRTNEQFF
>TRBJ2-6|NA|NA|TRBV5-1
TGCGCCAGCAGCGCCGGGACTCTCAGCCTCTCTGGGGCCAACGTCCTGACTTTC
CASSAGTLSLSGANVLTF
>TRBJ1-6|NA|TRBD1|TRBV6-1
TGTGCCAGCAGTGAACCGGGACAGGGTCTTCATTCACCCCTCCACTTT
CASSEPGQGLHSPLHF
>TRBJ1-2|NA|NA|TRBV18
TGTGCCAGCTCACCCCCGGGGGACTATGGCTACACCTTC
CASSPPGDYGYTF
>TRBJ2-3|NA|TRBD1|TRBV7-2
TGTGCCAGCAGCTCAAGGTTGGGACAGGGGACCGATACGCAGTATTTT
CASSSRLGQGTDTQYF
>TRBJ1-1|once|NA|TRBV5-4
TGTGCCAGCAGCACGCTACAGGGGAACACTGAAGCTTTCTTT
CASSTLQGNTEAFF